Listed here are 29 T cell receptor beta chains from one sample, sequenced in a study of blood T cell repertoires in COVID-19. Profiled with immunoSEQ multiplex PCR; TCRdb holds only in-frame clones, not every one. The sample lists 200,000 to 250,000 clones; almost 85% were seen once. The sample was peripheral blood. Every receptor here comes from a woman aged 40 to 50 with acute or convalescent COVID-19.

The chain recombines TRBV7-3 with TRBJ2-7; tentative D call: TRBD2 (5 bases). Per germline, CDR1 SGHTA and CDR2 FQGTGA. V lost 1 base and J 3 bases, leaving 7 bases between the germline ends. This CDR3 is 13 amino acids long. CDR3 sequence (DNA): TGTGCCAGCAGCTTAAGAAGCGGCTACGAGCAGTACTTC. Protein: CASSLRSGYEQYF.

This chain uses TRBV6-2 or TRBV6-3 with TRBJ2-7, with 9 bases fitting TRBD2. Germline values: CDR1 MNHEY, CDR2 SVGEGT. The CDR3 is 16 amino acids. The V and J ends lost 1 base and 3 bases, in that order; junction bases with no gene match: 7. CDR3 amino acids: CASSYFALAGLYEQYF. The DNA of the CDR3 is TGTGCCAGCAGTTACTTTGCCCTAGCGGGACTCTACGAGCAGTACTTC.

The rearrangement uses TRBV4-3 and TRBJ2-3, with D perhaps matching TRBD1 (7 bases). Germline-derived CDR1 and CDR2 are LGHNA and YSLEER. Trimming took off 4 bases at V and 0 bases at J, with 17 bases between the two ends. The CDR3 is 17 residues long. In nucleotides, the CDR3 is TGCGCCAGCAGCCCAACTGCGGGACAGACTAGCACAGATACGCAGTATTTT. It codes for CASSPTAGQTSTDTQYF.

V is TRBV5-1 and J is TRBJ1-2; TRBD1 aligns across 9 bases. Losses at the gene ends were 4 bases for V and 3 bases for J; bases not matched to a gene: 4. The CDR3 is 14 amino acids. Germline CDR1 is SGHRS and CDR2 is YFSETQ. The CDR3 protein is CASSEGQGYYGYTF. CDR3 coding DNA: TGCGCCAGCAGCGAAGGACAGGGGTACTATGGCTACACCTTC.

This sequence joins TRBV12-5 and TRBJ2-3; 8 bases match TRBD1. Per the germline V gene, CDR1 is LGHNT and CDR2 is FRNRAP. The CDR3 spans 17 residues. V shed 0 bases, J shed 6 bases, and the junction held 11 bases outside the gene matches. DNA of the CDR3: TGTGCTAGTGGTTTGGTACGGTGGCAGGGGGCTAGCGATACGCAGTATTTT. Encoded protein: CASGLVRWQGASDTQYF.

The CDR3 nucleotides read TGTGCCAGCTCACCGGGACTGAATAATGAAAAACTGTTTTTT. This encodes CASSPGLNNEKLFF. This sequence joins TRBV18 and TRBJ1-4, with D maybe TRBD1 (5 bases). Germline V lookup: CDR1 KGHSH, CDR2 LQKENI. Trimming left V 3 bases short and J 4 bases short, with 9 bases between. The CDR3 has 14 amino acids.

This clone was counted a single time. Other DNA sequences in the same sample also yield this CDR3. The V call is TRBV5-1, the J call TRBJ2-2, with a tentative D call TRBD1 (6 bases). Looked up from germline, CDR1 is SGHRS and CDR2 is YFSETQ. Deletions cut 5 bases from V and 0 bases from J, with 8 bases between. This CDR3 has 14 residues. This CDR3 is CASRGQTNTGELFF. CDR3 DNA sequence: TGCGCCAGCAGAGGACAGACGAACACCGGGGAGCTGTTTTTT.

The CDR3 is CASSLVGTSGRMSYNEQFF. The CDR3, as DNA: TGCGCCAGCAGCTTGGTTGGGACTAGCGGGAGGATGTCCTACAATGAGCAGTTCTTC. V is TRBV5-1 and J is TRBJ2-1; 15 nucleotides match TRBD2. CDR1 and CDR2 from the germline V gene are SGHRS and YFSETQ. Germline trimming cut 0 bases from V and 1 base from J; bases unmatched to any gene: 5. This CDR3 is built from 19 residues.

The CDR3 bases are TGTGCCAGCAGCCTTGGACTAGCGGACTACAATGAGCAGTTCTTC. Its protein product is CASSLGLADYNEQFF. V is TRBV7-6 and J is TRBJ2-1; 10 bases match TRBD2. CDR3 size: 15 residues. V was pared by 5 bases and J by 3 bases, with 4 bases of the junction left unmatched. The germline V gene encodes CDR1 SGHVS and CDR2 FNYEAQ.

The CDR3 protein is CASSLLGTANTEAFF. As DNA, the CDR3 is TGTGCCAGCAGCTTACTTGGGACAGCGAACACTGAAGCTTTCTTT. The genes are TRBV11-2 and TRBJ1-1; 7 bases align to TRBD1. The CDR3 covers 15 residues. Losses at the gene ends were 2 bases for V and 1 base for J; bases not matched to a gene: 4. Germline CDR1 SGHAT, CDR2 FQNNGV.

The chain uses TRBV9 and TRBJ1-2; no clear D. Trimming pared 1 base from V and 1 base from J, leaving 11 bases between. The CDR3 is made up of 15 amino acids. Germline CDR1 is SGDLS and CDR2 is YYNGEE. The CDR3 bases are TGTGCCAGCAGCGTAATGACTTCCCATAACTATGGCTACACCTTC. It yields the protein CASSVMTSHNYGYTF.

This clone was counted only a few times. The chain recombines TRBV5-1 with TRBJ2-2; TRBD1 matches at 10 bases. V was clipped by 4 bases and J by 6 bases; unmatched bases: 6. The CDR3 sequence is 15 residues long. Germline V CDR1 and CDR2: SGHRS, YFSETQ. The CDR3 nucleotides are TGCGCCAGCAGCGGACGACAGGGGGCGTCCGGGGAGCTGTTTTTT. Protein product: CASSGRQGASGELFF.

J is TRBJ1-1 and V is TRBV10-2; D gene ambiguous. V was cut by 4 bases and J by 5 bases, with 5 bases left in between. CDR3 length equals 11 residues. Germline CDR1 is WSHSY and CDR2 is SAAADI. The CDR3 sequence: CASSAVTEAFF. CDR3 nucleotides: TGCGCCAGCAGTGCTGTTACTGAAGCTTTCTTT.

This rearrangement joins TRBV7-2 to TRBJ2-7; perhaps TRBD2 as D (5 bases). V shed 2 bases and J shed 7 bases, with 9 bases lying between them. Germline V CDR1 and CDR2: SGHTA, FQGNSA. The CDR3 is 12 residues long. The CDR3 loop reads CASSLTRREQYF. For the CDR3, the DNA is TGTGCCAGCAGCTTAACTAGGAGGGAGCAGTACTTC.

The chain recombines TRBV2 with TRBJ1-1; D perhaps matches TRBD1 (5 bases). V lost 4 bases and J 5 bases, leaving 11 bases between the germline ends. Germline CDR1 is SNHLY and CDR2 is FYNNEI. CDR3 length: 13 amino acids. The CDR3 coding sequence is TGTGCCAGCAGTGGTACGGAGGGGACTGAAGCTTTCTTT. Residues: CASSGTEGTEAFF.

CDR3 bases: TGTGCCACCAGCAGGGGGCCCGAAAACGAGCAGTACTTC. Protein sequence: CATSRGPENEQYF. The gene calls are TRBV15 and TRBJ2-7; a weak D match, TRBD1 (5 bases). This CDR3 is built from 13 residues. Germline CDR1 reads LNHNV; CDR2 reads YYDKDF (reference sequence). V was shortened by 3 bases and J by 5 bases, with 11 bases between the two germline ends. Complete variable domain (other parts from reference TRBV15 and TRBJ2-7): DAMVIQNPRYQVTQFGKPVTLSCSQTLNHNVMYWYQQKSSQAPKLLFHYYDKDFNNEADTPDNFQSRRPNTSFCFLDIRSPGLGDTAMYLCATSRGPENEQYFGPGTRLTVT.

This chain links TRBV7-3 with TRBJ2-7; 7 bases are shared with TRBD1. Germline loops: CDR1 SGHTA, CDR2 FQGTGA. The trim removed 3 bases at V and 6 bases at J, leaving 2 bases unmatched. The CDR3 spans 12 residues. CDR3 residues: CASSFRDSEQYF. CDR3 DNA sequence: TGTGCCAGCAGCTTCCGGGACAGCGAGCAGTACTTC.

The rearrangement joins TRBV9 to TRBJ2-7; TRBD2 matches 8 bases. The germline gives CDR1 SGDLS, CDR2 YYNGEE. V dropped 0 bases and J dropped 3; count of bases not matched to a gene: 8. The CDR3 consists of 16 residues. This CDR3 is CASSVAGSGIFYEQYF. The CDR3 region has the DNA TGTGCCAGCAGCGTAGCCGGTAGCGGGATATTCTACGAGCAGTACTTC.

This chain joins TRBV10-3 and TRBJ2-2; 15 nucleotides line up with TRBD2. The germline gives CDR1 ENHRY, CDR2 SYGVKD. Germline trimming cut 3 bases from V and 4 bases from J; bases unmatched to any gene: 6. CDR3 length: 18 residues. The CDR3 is CAISEGTSGGPLTGELFF. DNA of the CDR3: TGTGCCATCAGTGAAGGGACTAGCGGGGGGCCTCTCACCGGGGAGCTGTTTTTT.

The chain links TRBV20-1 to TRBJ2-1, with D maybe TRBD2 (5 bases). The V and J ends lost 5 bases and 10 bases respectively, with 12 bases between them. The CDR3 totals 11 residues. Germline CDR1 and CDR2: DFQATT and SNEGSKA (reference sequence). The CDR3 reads CSARLASEQFF. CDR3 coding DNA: TGCAGTGCTCGTCTAGCATCCGAGCAGTTCTTC.

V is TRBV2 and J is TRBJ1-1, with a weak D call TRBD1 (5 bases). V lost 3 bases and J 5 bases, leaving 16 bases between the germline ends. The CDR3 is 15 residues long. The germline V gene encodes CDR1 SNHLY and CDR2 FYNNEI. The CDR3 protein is CASSDEAGQGTEAFF. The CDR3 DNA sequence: TGTGCCAGCAGTGATGAGGCAGGTCAGGGAACTGAAGCTTTCTTT.

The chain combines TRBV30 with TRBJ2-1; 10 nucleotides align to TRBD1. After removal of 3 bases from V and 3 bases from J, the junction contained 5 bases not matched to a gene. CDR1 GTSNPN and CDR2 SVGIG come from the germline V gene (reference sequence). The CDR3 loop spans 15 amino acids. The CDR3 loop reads CAWSGGTGVYNEQFF. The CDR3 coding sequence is TGTGCCTGGAGCGGGGGGACAGGGGTCTACAATGAGCAGTTCTTC.

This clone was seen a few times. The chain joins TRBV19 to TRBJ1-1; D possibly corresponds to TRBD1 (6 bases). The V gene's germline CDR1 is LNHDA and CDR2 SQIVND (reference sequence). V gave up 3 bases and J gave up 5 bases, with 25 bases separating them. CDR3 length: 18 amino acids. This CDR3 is CASSIPGARGPFGTEAFF. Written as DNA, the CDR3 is TGTGCCAGTAGTATCCCCGGTGCCAGGGGCCCCTTTGGGACTGAAGCTTTCTTT.

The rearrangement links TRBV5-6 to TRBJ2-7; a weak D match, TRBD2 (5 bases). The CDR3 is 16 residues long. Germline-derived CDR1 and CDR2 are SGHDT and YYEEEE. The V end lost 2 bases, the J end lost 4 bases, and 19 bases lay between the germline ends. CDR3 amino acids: CASSFEDGVRGYEQYF. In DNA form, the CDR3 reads TGTGCCAGCAGCTTTGAGGACGGAGTTCGGGGATACGAGCAGTACTTC.

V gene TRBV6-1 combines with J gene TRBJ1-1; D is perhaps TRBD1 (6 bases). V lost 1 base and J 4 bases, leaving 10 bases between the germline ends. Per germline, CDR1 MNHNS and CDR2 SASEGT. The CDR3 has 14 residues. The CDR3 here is CASSEDRGFTEAFF. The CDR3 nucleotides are TGTGCCAGCAGTGAAGATAGGGGGTTCACTGAAGCTTTCTTT.

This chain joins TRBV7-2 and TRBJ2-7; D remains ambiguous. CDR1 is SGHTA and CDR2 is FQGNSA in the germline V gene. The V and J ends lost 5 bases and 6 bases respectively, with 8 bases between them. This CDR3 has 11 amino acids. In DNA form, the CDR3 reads TGTGCCAGCAGCGACTCCAGCGAGCAGTACTTC. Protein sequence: CASSDSSEQYF. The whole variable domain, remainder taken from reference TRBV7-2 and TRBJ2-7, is GAGVSQSPSNKVTEKGKDVELRCDPISGHTALYWYRQSLGQGLEFLIYFQGNSAPDKSGLPSDRFSAERTGGSVSTLTIQRTQQEDSAVYLCASSDSSEQYFGPGTRLTVT.

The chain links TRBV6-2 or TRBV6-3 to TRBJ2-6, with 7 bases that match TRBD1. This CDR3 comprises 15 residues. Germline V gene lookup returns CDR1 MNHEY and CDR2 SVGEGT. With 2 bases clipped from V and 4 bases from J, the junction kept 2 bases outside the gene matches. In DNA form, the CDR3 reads TGTGCCAGCAGTTACGACAGGGCCGGGGCCAACGTCCTGACTTTC. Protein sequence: CASSYDRAGANVLTF.

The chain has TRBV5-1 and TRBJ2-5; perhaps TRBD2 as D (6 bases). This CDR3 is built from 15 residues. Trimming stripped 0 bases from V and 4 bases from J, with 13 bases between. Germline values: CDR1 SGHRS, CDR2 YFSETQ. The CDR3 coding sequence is TGCGCCAGCAGCTTGGGTCGCGGGGCGGGAGAGACCCAGTACTTC. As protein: CASSLGRGAGETQYF. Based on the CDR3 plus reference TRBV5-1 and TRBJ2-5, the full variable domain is KAGVTQTPRYLIKTRGQQVTLSCSPISGHRSVSWYQQTPGQGLQFLFEYFSETQRNKGNFPGRFSGRQFSNSRSEMNVSTLELGDSALYLCASSLGRGAGETQYFGPGTRLLVL.

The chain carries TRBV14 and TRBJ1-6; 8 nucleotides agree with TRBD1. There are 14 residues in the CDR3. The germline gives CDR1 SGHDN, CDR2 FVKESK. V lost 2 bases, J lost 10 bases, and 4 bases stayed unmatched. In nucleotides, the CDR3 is TGTGCCAGCAGCCAAACGACAGGGGTATCACCCCTCCACTTT. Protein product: CASSQTTGVSPLHF.